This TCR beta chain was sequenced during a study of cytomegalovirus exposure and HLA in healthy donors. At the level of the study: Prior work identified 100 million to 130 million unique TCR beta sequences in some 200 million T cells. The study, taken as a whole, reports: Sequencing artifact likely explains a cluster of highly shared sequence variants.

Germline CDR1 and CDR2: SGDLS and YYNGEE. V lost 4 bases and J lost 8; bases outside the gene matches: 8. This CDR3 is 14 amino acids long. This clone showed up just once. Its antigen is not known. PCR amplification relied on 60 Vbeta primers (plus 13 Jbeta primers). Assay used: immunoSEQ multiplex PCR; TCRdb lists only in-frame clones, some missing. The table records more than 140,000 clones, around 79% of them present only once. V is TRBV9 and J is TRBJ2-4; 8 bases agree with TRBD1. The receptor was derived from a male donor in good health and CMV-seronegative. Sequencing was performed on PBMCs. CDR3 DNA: TGTGCCAGCAGCTCACGGACAGGGCTAGACATTCAGTACTTC. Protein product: CASSSRTGLDIQYF.